A selection of T cell receptor beta chains follows, all from one sample in a study of shared clonotypes between healthy human individuals. Assay used: immunoSEQ multiplex PCR; TCRdb lists only in-frame clones, some missing. The sample lists more than 2,000,000 clones; just over 90% were seen once. The sample comprised naive CD4+ T cells sorted from blood. The receptors originated from a man younger than 35 in good health. Each CDR3 is given with its conserved first and last residue. D genes are given only for firm matches. Rows may omit the clone size; those that give it use once, few, many or a size class.

V	D	J	size	CDR3	DNA
TRBV25-1	-	TRBJ2-1	-	CASSPPQQSYNEQFF	TGTGCCAGCAGTCCCCCCCAACAGTCCTACAATGAGCAGTTCTTC
TRBV7-2	-	TRBJ2-1	-	CASLPAGGGSYNEQFF	TGTGCCAGCCTGCCCGCCGGGGGAGGCTCCTACAATGAGCAGTTCTTC
TRBV27	TRBD2	TRBJ2-1	-	CASSFGTRGGNEQFF	TGTGCCAGCAGTTTCGGGACTAGAGGTGGTAATGAGCAGTTCTTC
TRBV10-1	-	TRBJ2-2	-	CASSGGAMNTGELFF	TGCGCCAGCAGTGGCGGGGCCATGAACACCGGGGAGCTGTTTTTT
TRBV2	TRBD1	TRBJ2-6	-	CASSAKGAPSLGANVLTF	TGTGCCAGCAGCGCAAAGGGGGCCCCATCTCTGGGGGCCAACGTCCTGACTTTC
TRBV7-8	TRBD1	TRBJ1-5	-	CASSPWTGVSNQPQHF	TGTGCCAGCAGCCCGTGGACAGGGGTGAGCAATCAGCCCCAGCATTTT
TRBV30	TRBD1	TRBJ1-3	once	CAWGQGLGDTIYF	TGTGCCTGGGGACAGGGGTTAGGAGACACCATATATTTT
TRBV20-1	-	TRBJ2-2	-	CSALKGGELFF	TGCAGTGCCCTTAAGGGCGGGGAGCTGTTTTTT
TRBV5-1	-	TRBJ2-3	-	CASSSLAGTDTQYF	TGCGCCAGCAGCTCCCTGGCGGGGACAGATACGCAGTATTTT
TRBV5-1	-	TRBJ1-2	-	CASSLGREGDGYTF	TGCGCCAGCAGCTTGGGTAGGGAAGGCGATGGCTACACCTTC
TRBV15	-	TRBJ1-2	few	CATSRDGSWGYTF	TGTGCCACCAGCAGAGATGGAAGTTGGGGCTACACCTTC
TRBV11-2	-	TRBJ2-3	once	CASSARKGGTNTDTQYF	TGTGCCAGCAGCGCTCGTAAGGGGGGGACAAACACAGATACGCAGTATTTT
TRBV5-1	TRBD1	TRBJ1-2	-	CASSSSGTGVHGYTF	TGCGCCAGCAGCTCCTCCGGGACAGGGGTTCATGGCTACACCTTC
TRBV5-1	TRBD1	TRBJ1-5	once	CASSSTGAGEPQHF	TGCGCCAGCAGCTCGACAGGGGCGGGAGAGCCCCAGCATTTT
TRBV6-5	-	TRBJ1-2	-	CASSYSVTGYGYTF	TGTGCCAGCAGTTACTCGGTGACAGGCTATGGCTACACCTTC
TRBV28	TRBD1	TRBJ1-4	-	CASRAPDRGSIGVEKLFF	TGTGCCAGCAGGGCCCCGGACAGGGGGAGTATAGGGGTCGAAAAACTGTTTTTT
TRBV19	TRBD1	TRBJ2-5	once	CASSAQTGKGQETQYF	TGTGCCAGTAGTGCCCAGACAGGGAAAGGGCAAGAGACCCAGTACTTC
TRBV28	-	TRBJ1-5	-	CASTPQDKSNQPQHF	TGTGCCAGCACCCCTCAGGACAAGTCCAATCAGCCCCAGCATTTT
TRBV5-6	TRBD1	TRBJ1-5	-	CASSPGQGGGYSNQPQHF	TGTGCCAGCAGCCCCGGACAGGGGGGGGGTTATAGCAATCAGCCCCAGCATTTT
TRBV7-2	-	TRBJ1-6	-	CASKAGQAYNSPLHF	TGTGCCAGCAAAGCGGGGCAAGCTTATAATTCACCCCTCCACTTT
TRBV6-5	-	TRBJ1-1	once	CASRGDIRTEAFF	TGTGCCAGCAGGGGGGATATTAGGACTGAAGCTTTCTTT
TRBV7-9	TRBD1	TRBJ1-1	-	CASSLGRLPQGAGTEAFF	TGTGCCAGCAGCTTAGGGCGACTGCCCCAGGGGGCAGGCACTGAAGCTTTCTTT
TRBV5-4	-	TRBJ1-2	-	CASSWIGVDGYTF	TGTGCCAGCAGTTGGATAGGGGTCGATGGCTACACCTTC
TRBV7-2	-	TRBJ1-2	-	CASSLVPGQGNNYGYTF	TGTGCCAGCAGCTTGGTTCCGGGACAAGGAAATAACTATGGCTACACCTTC
TRBV18	-	TRBJ2-7	-	CASSLRNSFLTPIEQYF	TGTGCCAGCTCGCTTCGGAACAGTTTCCTCACCCCTATCGAGCAGTACTTC
TRBV30	-	TRBJ1-6	-	CAWAQELNSPLHF	TGTGCCTGGGCCCAGGAGCTTAATTCACCCCTCCACTTT
TRBV10-3	-	TRBJ1-2	-	CAISESSVGANYGYTF	TGTGCCATCAGTGAGTCTTCTGTAGGAGCGAACTATGGCTACACCTTC
TRBV7-6	TRBD2	TRBJ2-3	-	CASSLGTSGGLYTFTDTQYF	TGTGCCAGCAGCTTAGGAACAAGCGGGGGATTATATACCTTTACAGATACGCAGTATTTT
TRBV11-2	-	TRBJ2-7	-	CASSLEVAGSSYEQYF	TGTGCCAGCAGCTTAGAGGTGGCAGGGAGCTCCTACGAGCAGTACTTC
TRBV5-4	TRBD2	TRBJ2-5	once	CASSARLAVQHF	TGTGCCAGCAGCGCCAGACTAGCGGTTCAACACTTC
TRBV5-4	TRBD1	TRBJ2-3	-	CASSLGGAGQATDTQYF	TGTGCCAGCAGCTTGGGGGGGGCGGGACAGGCCACAGATACGCAGTATTTT
TRBV5-4	TRBD1	TRBJ2-3	-	CASSLDHRGSSTDTQYF	TGTGCCAGCAGCTTGGATCACAGGGGCTCTAGCACAGATACGCAGTATTTT
TRBV11-3	-	TRBJ2-7	-	CASSMDSSYEQYF	TGTGCCAGCAGCATGGACAGCTCCTACGAGCAGTACTTC
TRBV19	TRBD1	TRBJ2-7	-	CASSMATGGGDEQYF	TGTGCCAGTAGTATGGCCACAGGGGGCGGGGACGAGCAGTACTTC
TRBV5-5	-	TRBJ2-7	-	CASTLSPGYEQYF	TGTGCCAGCACCCTGAGTCCGGGCTACGAGCAGTACTTC
TRBV5-6	TRBD1	TRBJ1-2	-	CASSLEQGDGYTF	TGTGCCAGCAGCTTGGAACAGGGGGATGGCTACACCTTC
TRBV5-1	-	TRBJ2-7	-	CASSSSPTGAEQYF	TGCGCCAGCAGCTCCTCCCCGACAGGCGCCGAGCAGTACTTC
TRBV2	-	TRBJ2-2	-	CASSEGRYTGELFF	TGTGCCAGCAGTGAGGGGAGATACACCGGGGAGCTGTTTTTT
TRBV15	TRBD2	TRBJ2-1	-	CATSRVGSGRAGEQFF	TGTGCCACCAGCAGAGTTGGAAGCGGGAGGGCGGGTGAGCAGTTCTTC
TRBV6-6	-	TRBJ1-2	-	CASSYSEGRGYTF	TGTGCCAGCAGTTACTCGGAGGGAAGGGGCTACACCTTC
TRBV5-4	-	TRBJ2-3	-	CASSFGTVSSTDTQYF	TGTGCCAGCAGCTTTGGGACGGTTAGTAGCACAGATACGCAGTATTTT